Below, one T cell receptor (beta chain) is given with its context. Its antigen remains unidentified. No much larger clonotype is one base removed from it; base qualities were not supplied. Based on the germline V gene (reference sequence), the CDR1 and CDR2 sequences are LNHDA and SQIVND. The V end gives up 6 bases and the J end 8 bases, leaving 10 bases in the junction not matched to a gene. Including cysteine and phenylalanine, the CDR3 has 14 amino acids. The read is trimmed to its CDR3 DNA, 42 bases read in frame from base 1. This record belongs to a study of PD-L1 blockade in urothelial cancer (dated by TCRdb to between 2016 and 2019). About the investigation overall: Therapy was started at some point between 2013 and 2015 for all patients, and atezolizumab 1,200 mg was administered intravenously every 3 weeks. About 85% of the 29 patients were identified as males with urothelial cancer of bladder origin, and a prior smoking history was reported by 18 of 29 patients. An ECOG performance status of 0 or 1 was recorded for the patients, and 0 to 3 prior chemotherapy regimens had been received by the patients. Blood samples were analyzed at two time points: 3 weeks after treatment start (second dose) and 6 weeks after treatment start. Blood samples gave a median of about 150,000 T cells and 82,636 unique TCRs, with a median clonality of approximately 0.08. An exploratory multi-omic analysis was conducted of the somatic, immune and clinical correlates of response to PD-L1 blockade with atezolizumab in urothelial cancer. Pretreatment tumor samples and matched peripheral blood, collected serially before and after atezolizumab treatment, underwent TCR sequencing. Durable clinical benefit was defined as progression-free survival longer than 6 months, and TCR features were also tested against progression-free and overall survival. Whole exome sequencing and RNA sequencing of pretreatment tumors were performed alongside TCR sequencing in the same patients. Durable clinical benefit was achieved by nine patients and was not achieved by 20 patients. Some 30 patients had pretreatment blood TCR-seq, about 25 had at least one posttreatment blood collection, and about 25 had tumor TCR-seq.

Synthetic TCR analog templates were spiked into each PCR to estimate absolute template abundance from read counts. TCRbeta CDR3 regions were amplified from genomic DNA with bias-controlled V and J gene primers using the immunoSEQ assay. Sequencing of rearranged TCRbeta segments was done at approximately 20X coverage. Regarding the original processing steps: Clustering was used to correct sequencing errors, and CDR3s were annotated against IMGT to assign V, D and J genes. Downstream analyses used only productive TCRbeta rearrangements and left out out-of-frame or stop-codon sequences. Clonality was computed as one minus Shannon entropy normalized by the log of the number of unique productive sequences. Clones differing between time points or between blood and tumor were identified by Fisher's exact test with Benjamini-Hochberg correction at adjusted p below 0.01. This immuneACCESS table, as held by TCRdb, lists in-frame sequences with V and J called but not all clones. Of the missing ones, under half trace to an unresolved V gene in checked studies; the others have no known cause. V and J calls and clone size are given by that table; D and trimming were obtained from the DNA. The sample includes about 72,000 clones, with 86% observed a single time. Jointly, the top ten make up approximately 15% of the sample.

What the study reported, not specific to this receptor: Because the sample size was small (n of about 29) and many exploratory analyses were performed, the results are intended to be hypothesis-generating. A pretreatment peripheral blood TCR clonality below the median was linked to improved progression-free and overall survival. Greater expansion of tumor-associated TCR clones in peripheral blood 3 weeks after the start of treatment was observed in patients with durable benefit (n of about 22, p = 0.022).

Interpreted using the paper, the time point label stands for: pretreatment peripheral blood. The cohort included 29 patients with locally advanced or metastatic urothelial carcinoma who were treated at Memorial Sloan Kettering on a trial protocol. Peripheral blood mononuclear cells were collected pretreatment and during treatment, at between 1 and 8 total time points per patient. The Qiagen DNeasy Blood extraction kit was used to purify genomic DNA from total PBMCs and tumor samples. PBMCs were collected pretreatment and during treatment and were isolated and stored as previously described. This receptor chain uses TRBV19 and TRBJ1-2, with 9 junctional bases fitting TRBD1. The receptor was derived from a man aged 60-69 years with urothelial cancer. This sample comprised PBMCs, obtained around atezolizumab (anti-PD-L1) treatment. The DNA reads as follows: TGTGCCAGTAGGGAAAACAGGGGGCCGCGGGGCTACACCTTC. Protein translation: CASRENRGPRGYTF.